These 20 T cell receptor beta chains came from one sample sequenced in a study of control samples from healthy donors and cancer patients. Assay: immunoSEQ multiplex PCR; the TCRdb copy retains only in-frame clones and omits some. The sample has about 120,000 clones, 80% to 95% seen once. Material: blood. The receptors stem from a man between 18 and 35 years old in good health.

The genes are TRBV2 and TRBJ2-1, with 10 bases lining up with TRBD2. Germline loops: CDR1 SNHLY, CDR2 FYNNEI. V shed 10 bases and J 6 bases; nucleotides not matched to a gene: 9. The CDR3 runs to 14 residues. DNA of the CDR3: TGTGCCACCGCGGCTAGCGGGGGAGCCAATGAGCAGTTCTTC. Protein sequence: CATAASGGANEQFF.

The CDR3 here is CASSLEAGGVTDTQYF. The CDR3 DNA follows: TGCGCCAGCAGCTTGGAGGCGGGGGGCGTGACAGATACGCAGTATTTT. The J gene is TRBJ2-3, the V gene TRBV5-1; TRBD2 matches at 8 bases. Germline trimming cut 0 bases from V and 3 bases from J; bases unmatched to any gene: 6. Germline V gene data show CDR1 as SGHRS and CDR2 as YFSETQ. The CDR3 loop spans 16 amino acids. The full variable domain, in which reference TRBV5-1 and TRBJ2-3 provide the parts outside the CDR3, is KAGVTQTPRYLIKTRGQQVTLSCSPISGHRSVSWYQQTPGQGLQFLFEYFSETQRNKGNFPGRFSGRQFSNSRSEMNVSTLELGDSALYLCASSLEAGGVTDTQYFGPGTRLTVL.

The J gene is TRBJ1-6, the V gene TRBV2; no clear D gene. The V and J ends lost 5 bases and 9 bases respectively, with 14 bases between them. Germline CDR1 and CDR2: SNHLY and FYNNEI. There are 14 residues in the CDR3. DNA for the CDR3: TGTGCCAGCAGTACGGGAACTACTAGTTCACCCCTCCACTTT. Protein: CASSTGTTSSPLHF.

The chain combines TRBV5-1 with TRBJ1-2; TRBD1 agrees at 8 bases. V shed 2 bases and J 6 bases; nucleotides not matched to a gene: 9. There are 15 residues in the CDR3. CDR1 is SGHRS, CDR2 YFSETQ, per germline. CDR3 nucleotides: TGCGCCAGCAGCTTTCCAAGGACAGGGTTTGATGGCTACACCTTC. Encoded protein: CASSFPRTGFDGYTF.

The gene calls are TRBV9 and TRBJ2-5; 10 bases are shared with TRBD2. The CDR3 is made up of 17 amino acids. In germline, CDR1 is SGDLS, CDR2 YYNGEE. Trimming removed 0 bases from V and 1 base from J; junction bases left unmatched: 6. The CDR3 nucleotides read TGTGCCAGCAGCGTAGGTGGTAGCGGGGGGTCCCAAGAGACCCAGTACTTC. This sequence encodes CASSVGGSGGSQETQYF.

This sequence joins TRBV6-5 and TRBJ1-6, with 9 positions matching TRBD1. CDR3 size: 16 residues. After removal of 4 bases from V and 7 bases from J, the junction contained 8 bases not matched to a gene. CDR1 is MNHEY and CDR2 is SVGAGI in the germline V gene. The CDR3, as DNA: TGTGCCAGCAGTTCCCCGACAGGGGGTAACAATTCACCCCTCCACTTT. This encodes CASSSPTGGNNSPLHF.

The chain is built from TRBV3-1 (or the pseudogene TRBV3-2) and TRBJ2-7; D is ambiguous. Germline V lookup: CDR1 LGHDT, CDR2 YNNKEL (reference sequence). Trimming removed 1 base at V and 4 bases at J, with 14 bases between. The CDR3 consists of 15 residues. The CDR3 DNA sequence: TGTGCCAGCAGCCAAGGACTGGGTTCCGTTTACGAGCAGTACTTC. As protein: CASSQGLGSVYEQYF.

The gene calls are TRBV7-9 and TRBJ2-7, with 14 bases that match TRBD2. Trimming at V came to 5 bases and at J to 5 bases, leaving 8 bases not matched to a gene. The CDR3 runs to 16 residues. Germline V CDR1 and CDR2: SEHNR, FQNEAQ (reference sequence). Here the CDR3 reads CASSGTSGGPFHEQYF. In DNA, the CDR3 is TGTGCCAGCAGCGGGACTAGCGGGGGACCCTTCCACGAGCAGTACTTC.

This clone showed up just a few times. The chain recombines TRBV24-1 with TRBJ2-1; D ambiguous. The CDR3 is 12 amino acids. Germline CDR1 and CDR2: KGHDR and SFDVKD. Trimming cost V 1 base and J 7 bases, with 4 bases left between them. The CDR3 spells CATSDFDNEQFF. The CDR3 DNA follows: TGTGCCACCAGTGATTTTGATAATGAGCAGTTCTTC.

This rearrangement joins TRBV7-9 to TRBJ1-2, with unresolved D. Trimming shortened V by 5 bases and J by 9 bases, and 10 bases separated the two germline ends. Germline V gene sequence: CDR1 SEHNR, CDR2 FQNEAQ (reference sequence). The CDR3 sequence is 11 residues long. The CDR3 DNA reads TGTGCCAGCAGCCTCGGGTATAGCTACACCTTC. Protein: CASSLGYSYTF.

CDR3 DNA: TGTGCCATCAGCCGGGACAGGGAGGCCTACGAGCAGTACTTC. Translating gives CAISRDREAYEQYF. V usage is TRBV10-3 and J usage is TRBJ2-7; TRBD1 matches 9 bases. The V and J ends lost 6 bases and 2 bases, in that order; junction bases with no gene match: 5. Germline V gives CDR1 ENHRY, CDR2 SYGVKD. The CDR3 consists of 14 residues.

This clone showed up just a few times. This sequence joins TRBV30 and TRBJ1-3; TRBD1 agrees at 9 bases. The CDR3 has 14 amino acids. Germline CDR1 reads GTSNPN; CDR2 reads SVGIG (reference sequence). J gave up 7 bases and V 7 bases, and 11 bases lay outside the gene matches. CDR3 residues: CALPGQGQGNTIYF. The CDR3 DNA is TGTGCCTTACCCGGACAGGGGCAGGGGAACACCATATATTTT.

The chain uses TRBV4-1 and TRBJ2-2; D may be TRBD2 (6 bases). The CDR3 has 14 amino acids. CDR1 and CDR2 from the germline V gene are MGHRA and YSYEKL. V was trimmed by 0 bases and J by 5 bases, leaving 7 bases between them. Here the CDR3 reads CASSQEAGTGELFF. CDR3 bases: TGCGCCAGCAGCCAAGAGGCGGGAACCGGGGAGCTGTTTTTT.

The rearrangement uses TRBV5-4 and TRBJ2-1; weak D call: TRBD2 (5 bases). CDR1 and CDR2 from the germline V gene are SGHNT and YYREEE (reference sequence). The CDR3 length is 12 residues. V lost 0 bases and J 10 bases, leaving 8 bases between the germline ends. CDR3 DNA: TGTGCCAGCAGCTTGGGGAGGCGGGAGCAGTTCTTC. It translates to CASSLGRREQFF.

V is TRBV9 and J is TRBJ2-5, with unresolved D. Germline assignment: CDR1 SGDLS and CDR2 YYNGEE. Deletions cut 0 bases from V and 7 bases from J, with 10 bases between. The length of the CDR3 is 13 residues. CDR3 amino acids: CASSVVLEGTQYF. The CDR3 coding sequence is TGTGCCAGCAGCGTAGTTTTAGAAGGGACCCAGTACTTC.

The rearrangement uses TRBV4-2 and TRBJ2-5; 7 bases are shared with TRBD1. Germline V gene lookup returns CDR1 LGHNA and CDR2 YNFKEQ. V gave up 3 bases and J gave up 3 bases; unmatched junction bases: 4. The length of the CDR3 is 14 residues. CDR3 in DNA: TGTGCCAGCAGCCAGGGAACAGGGGAAGAGACCCAGTACTTC. Translated: CASSQGTGEETQYF.

The chain is built from TRBV29-1 and TRBJ1-4, with D perhaps matching TRBD1 (5 bases). V was pared by 6 bases and J by 3 bases, with 8 bases between. The CDR3 extends over 12 amino acids. Germline values: CDR1 SQVTM, CDR2 ANQGSEA. CDR3 residues: CSVGRANEKLFF. DNA for the CDR3: TGCAGCGTGGGCAGGGCTAATGAAAAACTGTTTTTT.

The V call is TRBV6-4, the J call TRBJ1-5; 10 bases match TRBD1. The germline V gene has CDR1 MRHNA and CDR2 SNTAGT. The CDR3 runs to 15 residues. V was clipped by 6 bases and J by 7 bases; unmatched bases: 9. The CDR3, as DNA: TGTGCCAGCAGACTAGACAGGGGGCCAGGACAGCCCCAGCATTTT. Protein product: CASRLDRGPGQPQHF.

CDR3 in amino acids: CAISEEDGGFELFF. The DNA for the CDR3 is TGTGCCATCAGTGAGGAGGACGGGGGGTTTGAACTGTTTTTT. The chain is built from TRBV10-3 and TRBJ1-4; D is possibly TRBD1 (5 bases). The germline CDR1 and CDR2 sequences are ENHRY and SYGVKD. CDR3 length: 14 amino acids. V lost 2 bases and J 12 bases, leaving 16 bases between the germline ends.

The chain employs TRBV15 and TRBJ2-7; 16 nucleotides line up with TRBD2. Germline values: CDR1 LNHNV, CDR2 YYDKDF (reference sequence). This CDR3 contains 18 residues. V was pared by 0 bases and J by 2 bases, with 4 bases of the junction left unmatched. The CDR3 is CATSRDPGTSGGAYEQYF. CDR3 DNA: TGTGCCACCAGCAGAGACCCGGGGACTAGCGGGGGGGCCTACGAGCAGTACTTC.